This TCR beta chain was captured in a study of OX40 agonist ivuxolimab in advanced cancers. The study in broad terms: The costimulatory receptor OX40 (CD134) was targeted by ivuxolimab, a fully human IgG2 agonistic monoclonal antibody. In the dose-escalation cohort, about four fifths of patients were male, and the mean age was roughly 60 years with a range of roughly 23 to 79. The purpose of peripheral TCRbeta sequencing was to test whether ivuxolimab changed TCR sequence diversity and led to clonal T-cell expansion. The paper reports the monotherapy dose-escalation portion (N = 52 patients) of the phase I ivuxolimab trial. Prior anti-PD-1, anti-PD-L1 or anti-CTLA-4 therapy was permitted, and checkpoint inhibitors had been received by about two fifths of dose-escalation patients. Among the roughly 50 dose-escalation patients, around 20 had hepatocellular carcinoma, approximately 15 melanoma, 9 renal cell carcinoma and 9 head and neck cancer. Intravenous ivuxolimab was administered to patients every 2 weeks at six dose levels: 0.01, 0.1, 0.3, 1.5, 3 and 10 mg/kg. Partial responses occurred in three dose-escalation patients, of whom one had hepatocellular carcinoma and two had cutaneous melanoma. Broader findings and caveats from the paper: In the 0.1-3.0 mg/kg groups, partial responders had among the lowest normalized peripheral clonal expansion, particularly in CD8+ T cells. At doses of 0.1 to 3.0 mg/kg, clonal expansion of both CD4+ and CD8+ T cells in blood was seen between baseline and week 6. After ivuxolimab, more expanded clones were found on average in CD8+ T cells than in CD4+ T cells. Low levels of normalized T-cell clonal expansion were also seen in some patients who did not respond. The antigen specificity of the peripheral T cells that underwent clonal expansion was not determined.

The trial excluded patients who had a history of autoimmune disease or who were on systemic immunosuppression. Peripheral blood for TCR sequencing was drawn from every dose cohort at baseline, at cycle 4 day 1 and at cycle 7 day 1. The samples were taken from a phase I, first-in-human, multicenter, open-label dose-escalation trial of ivuxolimab. Adults with locally advanced or metastatic melanoma, renal cell carcinoma, hepatocellular carcinoma or head and neck squamous cell carcinoma were enrolled in the trial. Before TCR sequencing, CD4+ and CD8+ T cells were separately sorted from peripheral blood. To note about this clone: This receptor's antigen is unknown. The sample holds no much larger clone one base away, and base qualities are not on file.

Its CDR3 holds 15 amino acids, cysteine through phenylalanine. Kept here is only the CDR3 DNA, which spans 45 bases and is read in frame from base 1. The germline V gene supplies CDR1 SNHLY and CDR2 FYNNEI. V is pared back by 7 bases and J by 0 bases, with 10 bases lying between the germline termini. Genomic DNA was extracted from sorted cells for sequencing of the TCRbeta CDR3 region. The immunoSEQ Assay was used to sequence the TCRbeta CDR3 regions. TCRdb stores this immuneACCESS table with in-frame sequences only. Part of the clones is absent; in the studies checked, under half of the shortfall reflects unresolved V genes, and no reason is known for the rest. This sample gives about 82,000 clones in total; 92% of them show up just once. The top ten hold roughly 0.6% of the sample.

Here the sequenced sample was CD4+ or CD8+ T cells sorted from blood, taken in a trial of the OX40 agonist ivuxolimab. The chain couples TRBV2 to TRBJ1-6; the D gene cannot be resolved reliably. This sequence originates from an adult with an advanced solid tumor such as melanoma, head and neck, liver or kidney cancer. The base sequence is TGTGCCAGCACGATACAGAGCTCCTATAATTCACCCCTCCACTTT. The resulting protein is CASTIQSSYNSPLHF.